This is a list of T cell receptor beta chains from one sample in a study of glioma-infiltrating T cells after dendritic cell vaccination. TCRdb keeps only in-frame clones here, not all; method: immunoSEQ multiplex PCR. The sample yields just under 85,000 clones, about 90% seen once. The sample consisted of blood, taken before dendritic cell vaccination. The receptors shown here come from a human donor with glioblastoma. CDR3s include the opening cysteine and the closing phenylalanine or tryptophan. The D gene is left open where the match is weak. Not all rows give a size; the values are once, few, many and, for expanded clones, a class.

j_call d_call v_call clone_size cdr3_nt cdr3_aa
TRBJ2-7 TRBD1 TRBV7-7 NA TGTGCTAGCAGCTTAGTGGTGACAGGGGGCAACTCCTACGAGCAGTACTTC CASSLVVTGGNSYEQYF
TRBJ1-1 NA TRBV9 NA TGTGCCAGCAGCGTTGAGGGAAACACTGAAGCTTTCTTT CASSVEGNTEAFF
TRBJ2-1 NA TRBV6-1 NA TGTGCCAGCAGTGAAGAAACGTACAGCTCCTACAATGAGCAGTTCTTC CASSEETYSSYNEQFF
TRBJ2-1 NA TRBV27 once TGTGCCAGCAGTAGGCCGGGATCGCACGTCTATGAGCAGTTCTTC CASSRPGSHVYEQFF
TRBJ1-2 NA TRBV5-1 NA TGCGCCAGCAGCCCCCAGGCCGATGGCTACACCTTC CASSPQADGYTF
TRBJ2-2 TRBD1 TRBV9 NA TGTGCCAGCAGCTCCCGCGGGACAGGGAAAACCGGGGAGCTGTTTTTT CASSSRGTGKTGELFF
TRBJ2-3 TRBD2 TRBV12-5 NA TGTGCTAGTGCCCTCCGGACTAGCGGTGTGGCAGATACGCAGTATTTT CASALRTSGVADTQYF
TRBJ2-1 TRBD2 TRBV5-1 NA TGCGCCAGCAGCCACACACGGGGGGGGGCTAGCGGGAGCAATGAGCAGTTCTTC CASSHTRGGASGSNEQFF
TRBJ2-3 NA TRBV18 NA TGTGCCAGCTCATCCATAGCGGCTAGCACAGATACGCAGTATTTT CASSSIAASTDTQYF
TRBJ1-1 TRBD1 TRBV14 NA TGTGCCAGCAGCCAGACAGGGGTGAACACTGAAGCTTTCTTT CASSQTGVNTEAFF
TRBJ1-4 NA TRBV19 NA TGTGCCAGTAACTCTCGATCATCTAATGAAAAACTGTTTTTT CASNSRSSNEKLFF
TRBJ2-4 TRBD1 TRBV30 once TGTGCCTGGGGGCGGGACGGAACAGGGACAGGATTGTCCAAAAACATTCAGTACTTC CAWGRDGTGTGLSKNIQYF
TRBJ2-2 TRBD1 TRBV11-3 NA TGTGCCAGCAGCGGGGGGCCGGACAGGGTGGCCACCGGGGAGCTGTTTTTT CASSGGPDRVATGELFF
TRBJ1-3 TRBD1 TRBV5-1 NA TGCGCCAGCAGCTTGGGGCAACAGGGGGCCTTCTCTGGAAACACCATATATTTT CASSLGQQGAFSGNTIYF
TRBJ1-1 TRBD1 TRBV16 NA TGTGCCAGCAGCCCCCAGGGGGTGAGGGGCACTGAAGCTTTCTTT CASSPQGVRGTEAFF
TRBJ2-2 NA TRBV7-7 NA TGTGCTAGCAGCTTAGGGCGGCCGACGAGTGGAACCGGGGAGCTGTTTTTT CASSLGRPTSGTGELFF
TRBJ1-2 NA TRBV18 NA TGTGCCAGCTCACCGGGGCCACCCCCGGACTATGGCTACACCTTC CASSPGPPPDYGYTF
TRBJ1-3 NA TRBV10-3 NA TGTGCCATCAGTGGGACAACTGGAAACACCATATATTTT CAISGTTGNTIYF
TRBJ2-1 NA TRBV7-9 few TGTGCCAGCAGCCACGGGTCGAGCTCCTACAATGAGCAGTTCTTC CASSHGSSSYNEQFF
TRBJ2-2 NA TRBV5-1 NA TGCGCCAGCAGCTGGGGCAGGTTTACAAACACCGGGGAGCTGTTTTTT CASSWGRFTNTGELFF
TRBJ2-2 NA TRBV5-6 NA TGTGCCAGCAGCCTCGAGCTCGGGACGAACACCGGGGAGCTGTTTTTT CASSLELGTNTGELFF
TRBJ2-5 NA TRBV29-1 NA TGCAGCGTTTCTCCCGCTAGTAGAGAGACCCAGTACTTC CSVSPASRETQYF
TRBJ1-2 TRBD1 TRBV2 NA TGTGCCAGCAGTGCGACAGGGAACTATGGCTACACCTTC CASSATGNYGYTF
TRBJ1-1 NA TRBV11-3 once TGTGCCAGCAGCCACAGTGCTATGAACACTGAAGCTTTCTTT CASSHSAMNTEAFF
TRBJ1-5 NA TRBV9 few TGTGCCAGCAGCGAACAGGACGGCGGACAGCCCCAGCATTTT CASSEQDGGQPQHF
TRBJ2-3 NA TRBV2 NA TGTGCCAGCAGTATACAGGACCTTTTCACAGATACGCAGTATTTT CASSIQDLFTDTQYF
TRBJ1-1 TRBD1 TRBV18 NA TGTGCCAGCTCACCTACAGGGGAAACTGAAGCTTTCTTT CASSPTGETEAFF
TRBJ2-2 TRBD2 TRBV4-1 NA TGCGCCAGCAGCCAAGAAGGGCGGGGACTAGCGCACACCGGGGAGCTGTTTTTT CASSQEGRGLAHTGELFF
TRBJ1-1 NA TRBV29-1 NA TGCGCAAATGGGGGGGTAAACACTGAAGCTTTCTTT CANGGVNTEAFF
TRBJ1-5 NA TRBV6-6 NA TGTGCCAGTCAGAGGGATAGCAATCAGCCCCAGCATTTT CASQRDSNQPQHF
TRBJ2-1 NA TRBV5-1 NA TGCGCCAGCAGCCTCGGGAGCTTGACTTACAATGAGCAGTTCTTC CASSLGSLTYNEQFF
TRBJ1-5 TRBD1 TRBV28 NA TGTGCCAGCAGTACCCCACCGACAGGGAGAGAGCCCCAGCATTTT CASSTPPTGREPQHF
TRBJ2-1 TRBD2 TRBV27 NA TGTGCCAGCAGTTCCAAGCGGGGGGGCCCCCCGGATGAGCAGTTCTTC CASSSKRGGPPDEQFF
TRBJ1-3 NA TRBV2 NA TGTGCCAGCAGTGATCAGGGGTCGTTTGGAAACACCATATATTTT CASSDQGSFGNTIYF
TRBJ2-5 NA TRBV6-6 NA TGTGCCAGCAGAACACTTTATGGCGGGGGCCGGGAGACCCAGTACTTC CASRTLYGGGRETQYF
TRBJ1-2 NA TRBV19 NA TGTGCCAGTAGTTGGGCAGGAGGAGGATATGGCTACACCTTC CASSWAGGGYGYTF
TRBJ2-1 TRBD2 TRBV18 NA TGTGCCAGCTCACCGCTCGGGGGGGATTACAATGAGCAGTTCTTC CASSPLGGDYNEQFF
TRBJ2-2 NA TRBV6-1 few TGTGCCAGCAGTGTGGGGGGGGCGGTTACCGGGGAGCTGTTTTTT CASSVGGAVTGELFF
TRBJ2-2 NA TRBV5-6 NA TGTGCCAGCAGCCCCAGGCCAACCGGGGAGCTGTTTTTT CASSPRPTGELFF
TRBJ2-7 TRBD2 TRBV11-2 NA TGTGCCAGCAGCTTAGTAGCGTTGAGCGGGGGTAAATACGAGCAGTACTTC CASSLVALSGGKYEQYF
TRBJ2-2 NA TRBV19 NA TGTGCCAGTAGTACGGGAAAGGGCACCGGGGAGCTGTTTTTT CASSTGKGTGELFF
TRBJ2-7 NA TRBV5-1 NA TGCGCCAGCAGTTTAGGGGCCTTCGGAGAGCAGTACTTC CASSLGAFGEQYF
TRBJ2-3 NA TRBV30 NA TGTGCCTGGAGTAGGGGCACTAGCACAGATACGCAGTATTTT CAWSRGTSTDTQYF
TRBJ1-5 NA TRBV2 few TGTGCCAGCAGCCCGACAGGCAGGGCTCATCAGCCCCAGCATTTT CASSPTGRAHQPQHF
TRBJ1-2 TRBD1 TRBV2 NA TGTGCCAGCAGTGGGACAGGGCAGTCCCGCTACACCTTC CASSGTGQSRYTF
TRBJ2-7 NA TRBV10-2 NA TGCGCCAGCAGTGAGGGTGGCGGGTACGAGCAGTACTTC CASSEGGGYEQYF
TRBJ1-2 NA TRBV7-9 NA TGTGCCAGCAGCTTGGGACTCTATGGCTACACCTTC CASSLGLYGYTF
TRBJ1-1 NA TRBV6-5 NA TGTGCCAGCCTTAACGACGGAGGTGGCACTGAAGCTTTCTTT CASLNDGGGTEAFF